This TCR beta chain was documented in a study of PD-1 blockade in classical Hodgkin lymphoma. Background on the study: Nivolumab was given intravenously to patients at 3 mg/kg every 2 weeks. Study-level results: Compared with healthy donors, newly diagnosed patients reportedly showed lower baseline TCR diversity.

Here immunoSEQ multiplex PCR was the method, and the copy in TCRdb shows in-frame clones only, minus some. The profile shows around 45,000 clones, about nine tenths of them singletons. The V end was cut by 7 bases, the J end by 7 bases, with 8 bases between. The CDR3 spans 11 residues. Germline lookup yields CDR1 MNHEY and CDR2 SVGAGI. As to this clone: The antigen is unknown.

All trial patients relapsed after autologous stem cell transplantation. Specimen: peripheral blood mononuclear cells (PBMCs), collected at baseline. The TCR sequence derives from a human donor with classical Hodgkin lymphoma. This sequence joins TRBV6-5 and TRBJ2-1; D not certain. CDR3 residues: CASTWGNEQFF. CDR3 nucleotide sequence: TGTGCCAGCACCTGGGGTAATGAGCAGTTCTTC.